A selection of T cell receptor beta chains follows, all from one sample in a study of blood T cell repertoires in COVID-19. TCRdb keeps only in-frame clones here, not all; method: immunoSEQ multiplex PCR. The sample has 200,000 to 250,000 clones, 88% seen once. Sequencing input: peripheral blood. The receptors come from an older woman with acute or convalescent COVID-19. The CDR3 runs from the conserved cysteine through the conserved F or W. The order of the fields is V gene, clone size, D gene, J gene, CDR3 DNA, CDR3 protein. The D gene is left open where the match is weak. Size is stated for part of the rows, as once, few or many counts, or as a class when the clone is expanded.

v_call: TRBV28
clone_size: NA
d_call: TRBD1
j_call: TRBJ1-2
cdr3_nt: TGTGCCAGCAGGGACAGGACCGCTAACTATGGCTACACCTTC
cdr3_aa: CASRDRTANYGYTF

v_call: TRBV5-1
clone_size: NA
d_call: TRBD1
j_call: TRBJ2-5
cdr3_nt: TGCGCCAGCAGCTTGGGACAGGGACAAGAGACCCAGTACTTC
cdr3_aa: CASSLGQGQETQYF

v_call: TRBV5-1
clone_size: NA
d_call: TRBD1
j_call: TRBJ1-1
cdr3_nt: TGCGCCAGCAGCTTCCCCGGACAGGGGGGTGAAGCTTTCTTT
cdr3_aa: CASSFPGQGGEAFF

v_call: TRBV6-6
clone_size: NA
d_call: NA
j_call: TRBJ1-3
cdr3_nt: TGTGCCAGCAGTTATTCGGACACTTACTCTGGAAACACCATATATTTT
cdr3_aa: CASSYSDTYSGNTIYF

v_call: TRBV11-1
clone_size: NA
d_call: NA
j_call: TRBJ1-1
cdr3_nt: TGTGCCAGCAGCTCCGACCCGGACAGCCGTGAAGCTTTCTTT
cdr3_aa: CASSSDPDSREAFF

v_call: TRBV5-1
clone_size: NA
d_call: NA
j_call: TRBJ2-5
cdr3_nt: TGCGCCAGCAGCTTGGGGGGGACTCAAGAGACCCAGTACTTC
cdr3_aa: CASSLGGTQETQYF

v_call: TRBV3-1/TRBV3-2
clone_size: NA
d_call: TRBD1
j_call: TRBJ1-5
cdr3_nt: TGTGCCAGCAGCCCGGGGACAGGTCCCTTTGCGAATCAGCCCCAGCATTTT
cdr3_aa: CASSPGTGPFANQPQHF

v_call: TRBV7-2
clone_size: NA
d_call: TRBD1
j_call: TRBJ1-1
cdr3_nt: TGTGCCAGCAGCTTACAGGGGGCCATGAACACTGAAGCTTTCTTT
cdr3_aa: CASSLQGAMNTEAFF

v_call: TRBV29-1
clone_size: NA
d_call: TRBD2
j_call: TRBJ2-3
cdr3_nt: TGCAGCGTTGTGTTAGAGGCTAGCGGGAGGTGGACAGATACGCAGTATTTT
cdr3_aa: CSVVLEASGRWTDTQYF

v_call: TRBV7-7
clone_size: NA
d_call: TRBD1
j_call: TRBJ2-1
cdr3_nt: TGTGCCAGCAGCCGGGACAGGACCCCTTACAATGAGCAGTTCTTC
cdr3_aa: CASSRDRTPYNEQFF

v_call: TRBV5-1
clone_size: once
d_call: TRBD1
j_call: TRBJ2-7
cdr3_nt: TGCGCCAGCAATCCCGGGACAGGGTTTACCGAGCAGTACTTC
cdr3_aa: CASNPGTGFTEQYF

v_call: TRBV4-2
clone_size: NA
d_call: TRBD1
j_call: TRBJ2-4
cdr3_nt: TGTGCCAGCAGCCTAGACAGGGAAATTCAGTACTTC
cdr3_aa: CASSLDREIQYF

v_call: TRBV7-9
clone_size: NA
d_call: NA
j_call: TRBJ1-2
cdr3_nt: TGTGCCAGCAGCGAGACGCGGGGAGACTATGGCTACACCTTC
cdr3_aa: CASSETRGDYGYTF

v_call: TRBV28
clone_size: NA
d_call: NA
j_call: TRBJ1-2
cdr3_nt: TGTTCCAGGTTTCGGGGAAGGCAAGTTGTTCGTGGCTACACCTTC
cdr3_aa: CSRFRGRQVVRGYTF

v_call: TRBV5-6
clone_size: NA
d_call: TRBD1
j_call: TRBJ1-2
cdr3_nt: TGTGCCAGCAGCTTTACAGGGGGAAACTATGGCTACACCTTC
cdr3_aa: CASSFTGGNYGYTF

v_call: TRBV9
clone_size: NA
d_call: TRBD1
j_call: TRBJ1-4
cdr3_nt: TGTGCCAGCAGCGCCCTACAGGGGGATAATGAAAAACTGTTTTTT
cdr3_aa: CASSALQGDNEKLFF

v_call: TRBV7-2
clone_size: few
d_call: TRBD1
j_call: TRBJ1-1
cdr3_nt: TGTGCCAGCAGCTTACTTCCGACAGGGGGCATCACTGAAGCTTTCTTT
cdr3_aa: CASSLLPTGGITEAFF

v_call: TRBV7-9
clone_size: NA
d_call: TRBD1
j_call: TRBJ1-5
cdr3_nt: TGTGCCAGCAGCTTAGACGAGGGGGCGAGGAATCAGCCCCAGCATTTT
cdr3_aa: CASSLDEGARNQPQHF

v_call: TRBV7-9
clone_size: NA
d_call: TRBD2
j_call: TRBJ2-5
cdr3_nt: TGTGCCAGCAGCTTACCGGGACTAGCGGGGGGTCCCCAAGAGACCCAGTACTTC
cdr3_aa: CASSLPGLAGGPQETQYF

v_call: TRBV19
clone_size: NA
d_call: NA
j_call: TRBJ1-1
cdr3_nt: TGTGCCAGTAGGTGGGGGCCCCCTCAGGGGACTGAAGCTTTCTTT
cdr3_aa: CASRWGPPQGTEAFF

v_call: TRBV5-1
clone_size: NA
d_call: TRBD2
j_call: TRBJ2-3
cdr3_nt: TGCGCCAGCAGTCAGGAGACTAGCAGGGCAGATACGCAGTATTTT
cdr3_aa: CASSQETSRADTQYF

v_call: TRBV30
clone_size: NA
d_call: TRBD1
j_call: TRBJ2-7
cdr3_nt: TGTGCCTCCGGGACAGTCTACGAGCAGTACTTC
cdr3_aa: CASGTVYEQYF

v_call: TRBV7-2
clone_size: NA
d_call: NA
j_call: TRBJ2-4
cdr3_nt: TGTGCCAGCAGCTTAGCCCCCCCAGGAGCCAAAAACATTCAGTACTTC
cdr3_aa: CASSLAPPGAKNIQYF

v_call: TRBV27
clone_size: NA
d_call: TRBD1
j_call: TRBJ2-1
cdr3_nt: TGTGCCAGCATCATCCGGGACAGACAGTTCTTC
cdr3_aa: CASIIRDRQFF

v_call: TRBV5-1
clone_size: NA
d_call: NA
j_call: TRBJ1-2
cdr3_nt: TGCGCCAGCAGCTTAACAGGGCTGGGTGGCTACACCTTC
cdr3_aa: CASSLTGLGGYTF

v_call: TRBV18
clone_size: NA
d_call: NA
j_call: TRBJ2-1
cdr3_nt: TGTGCCAGCTCACCACCGATGGGACTTGAGCAGTTCTTC
cdr3_aa: CASSPPMGLEQFF

v_call: TRBV7-6
clone_size: NA
d_call: TRBD2
j_call: TRBJ2-1
cdr3_nt: TGTGCCAGCAGCTTAGCTCCAGCGGGAACCTACAATGAGCAGTTCTTC
cdr3_aa: CASSLAPAGTYNEQFF

v_call: TRBV11-1
clone_size: NA
d_call: TRBD1
j_call: TRBJ2-7
cdr3_nt: TGTGCCAGCAGCCAGGACAGGGCTTACGAGCAGTACTTC
cdr3_aa: CASSQDRAYEQYF

v_call: TRBV9
clone_size: few
d_call: TRBD2
j_call: TRBJ2-1
cdr3_nt: TGTGCCAGCAGCGAACGACTAGCGGGGAGGGCTGAGCAGTTCTTC
cdr3_aa: CASSERLAGRAEQFF

v_call: TRBV12-5
clone_size: NA
d_call: TRBD1
j_call: TRBJ1-5
cdr3_nt: TGTGCTAGTGGCGGAGACAGGGGGAACAATCAGCCCCAGCATTTT
cdr3_aa: CASGGDRGNNQPQHF

v_call: TRBV10-1
clone_size: few
d_call: TRBD1
j_call: TRBJ2-7
cdr3_nt: TGCGCCAGCAGGATACTCCCCGGGACAGGGGGCGCGATCAGCTCCTACGAGCAGTACTTC
cdr3_aa: CASRILPGTGGAISSYEQYF

v_call: TRBV11-2
clone_size: NA
d_call: TRBD2
j_call: TRBJ2-1
cdr3_nt: TGTGCCAGCAGCCTCGGGGGGTTGAGAGACAATGAGCAGTTCTTC
cdr3_aa: CASSLGGLRDNEQFF

v_call: TRBV28
clone_size: NA
d_call: TRBD1
j_call: TRBJ1-2
cdr3_nt: TGTGCCAGCAACTCCGGGACAGGTCGCGGCGGCTACACCTTC
cdr3_aa: CASNSGTGRGGYTF

v_call: TRBV5-1
clone_size: NA
d_call: NA
j_call: TRBJ1-5
cdr3_nt: TGCGCCAGCAGCCCGGACAACACTGGTCAGCCCCAGCATTTT
cdr3_aa: CASSPDNTGQPQHF

v_call: TRBV9
clone_size: few
d_call: NA
j_call: TRBJ1-6
cdr3_nt: TGTGCCAGCAGCCAGGCGAGTTCACCCCTCCACTTT
cdr3_aa: CASSQASSPLHF

v_call: TRBV7-8
clone_size: once
d_call: TRBD2
j_call: TRBJ2-7
cdr3_nt: TGTGCCGGGGGGGAACGGGTTCCCTACGAGCAGTACTTC
cdr3_aa: CAGGERVPYEQYF

v_call: TRBV7-2
clone_size: NA
d_call: TRBD2
j_call: TRBJ2-7
cdr3_nt: TGTGCCAGCAGCTTAGTAGCGGGAGGCTCCTACGAGCAGTACTTC
cdr3_aa: CASSLVAGGSYEQYF

v_call: TRBV5-8
clone_size: NA
d_call: NA
j_call: TRBJ1-4
cdr3_nt: TGTGCCAGCAGCACAGGGAGCTTATCAACTAATGAAAAACTGTTTTTT
cdr3_aa: CASSTGSLSTNEKLFF

v_call: TRBV18
clone_size: NA
d_call: NA
j_call: TRBJ2-1
cdr3_nt: TGTGCCAGCTCACCACGCGAGTACTCCTACAATGAGCAGTTCTTC
cdr3_aa: CASSPREYSYNEQFF

v_call: TRBV6-2/TRBV6-3
clone_size: NA
d_call: NA
j_call: TRBJ1-4
cdr3_nt: TGTGCCAGCAGTGGCCGTGGAGAGACTAATGAAAAACTGTTTTTT
cdr3_aa: CASSGRGETNEKLFF

v_call: TRBV7-2
clone_size: NA
d_call: NA
j_call: TRBJ2-6
cdr3_nt: TGTGCCAGCAGTCGGGACTCTGGGGCCAACGTCCTGACTTTC
cdr3_aa: CASSRDSGANVLTF

v_call: TRBV29-1
clone_size: NA
d_call: TRBD2
j_call: TRBJ2-1
cdr3_nt: TGCAGCGCGACTAGCGGGGTGTACAATGAGCAGTTCTTC
cdr3_aa: CSATSGVYNEQFF

v_call: TRBV6-6
clone_size: NA
d_call: TRBD2
j_call: TRBJ2-2
cdr3_nt: TGTGCCAGCAGTTACCGGCGGGGGGGCCCGATCGGGGAGCTGTTTTTT
cdr3_aa: CASSYRRGGPIGELFF

v_call: TRBV30
clone_size: NA
d_call: NA
j_call: TRBJ1-1
cdr3_nt: TGTGCCTGGAGTGTAACCGCCAGGGGCACTGAAGCTTTCTTT
cdr3_aa: CAWSVTARGTEAFF

v_call: TRBV5-1
clone_size: many
d_call: TRBD1
j_call: TRBJ1-2
cdr3_nt: TGCGCCAGCAGGGCGAGGGGGCCTGGATATGGCTACACCTTC
cdr3_aa: CASRARGPGYGYTF

v_call: TRBV14
clone_size: NA
d_call: TRBD2
j_call: TRBJ2-1
cdr3_nt: TGTGCCAGCACCCGGAGCGGGGGGGCGAAGCGGGAGCAGTTCTTC
cdr3_aa: CASTRSGGAKREQFF

v_call: TRBV5-6
clone_size: few
d_call: TRBD2
j_call: TRBJ2-3
cdr3_nt: TGTGCCAGCAGTTCTGGCGGGAGGGGGGGCGTCCATACGCAGTATTTT
cdr3_aa: CASSSGGRGGVHTQYF

v_call: TRBV6-5
clone_size: NA
d_call: NA
j_call: TRBJ1-4
cdr3_nt: TGTGCCAGCAGCCGCAGGGCCCCAAGGAAGGAAAAACTGTTTTTT
cdr3_aa: CASSRRAPRKEKLFF

v_call: TRBV28
clone_size: NA
d_call: NA
j_call: TRBJ1-5
cdr3_nt: TGTGCCAGCCGAGGAAGGAACAATCAGCCCCAGCATTTT
cdr3_aa: CASRGRNNQPQHF

v_call: TRBV4-3
clone_size: NA
d_call: TRBD2
j_call: TRBJ2-1
cdr3_nt: TGCGCCAGCAGCCAAGATACGCGGCTAGCGGGAGTCAACGAGCAGTTCTTC
cdr3_aa: CASSQDTRLAGVNEQFF

v_call: TRBV9
clone_size: NA
d_call: TRBD1
j_call: TRBJ2-3
cdr3_nt: TGTGCCAGCAGCGCTTTGCAGGGGGAGACAGATACGCAGTATTTT
cdr3_aa: CASSALQGETDTQYF

v_call: TRBV28
clone_size: NA
d_call: TRBD1
j_call: TRBJ1-3
cdr3_nt: TGTGCCAGCTCAAAAGGGGACAGCGGAAACACCATATATTTT
cdr3_aa: CASSKGDSGNTIYF

v_call: TRBV27
clone_size: NA
d_call: TRBD2
j_call: TRBJ2-3
cdr3_nt: TGTGCCAGCAGTTCGCGCACCGGACTAGCGGGGAGTACAGATACGCAGTATTTT
cdr3_aa: CASSSRTGLAGSTDTQYF

v_call: TRBV7-2
clone_size: NA
d_call: NA
j_call: TRBJ2-1
cdr3_nt: TGTGCCAGCAGCTTACCAGGACAGATAGGCTCCTACAATGAGCAGTTCTTC
cdr3_aa: CASSLPGQIGSYNEQFF

v_call: TRBV28
clone_size: NA
d_call: NA
j_call: TRBJ1-5
cdr3_nt: TGTGCCAGCAGCCTTTCTGGTGCAGGGTCCCCGCAGCCCCAGCATTTT
cdr3_aa: CASSLSGAGSPQPQHF

v_call: TRBV9
clone_size: NA
d_call: NA
j_call: TRBJ1-3
cdr3_nt: TGTGCCAGCAGCGTATCGACAGGTCGCCCATCTGGAAACACCATATATTTT
cdr3_aa: CASSVSTGRPSGNTIYF

v_call: TRBV7-9
clone_size: NA
d_call: NA
j_call: TRBJ2-1
cdr3_nt: TGTGCCAGCAGTAAAGGAGGAGGGTACAATGAGCAGTTCTTC
cdr3_aa: CASSKGGGYNEQFF

v_call: TRBV10-1
clone_size: NA
d_call: NA
j_call: TRBJ2-1
cdr3_nt: TGCGCCAGCAGTGGAGCGGTGGTGAATGAGCAGTTCTTC
cdr3_aa: CASSGAVVNEQFF

v_call: TRBV5-1
clone_size: NA
d_call: NA
j_call: TRBJ2-7
cdr3_nt: TGCGCCAGCAGCTACACAGGCGCACCCCCCTACGAGCAGTACTTC
cdr3_aa: CASSYTGAPPYEQYF